This TCR beta chain was observed in a study of blood T cell repertoires in COVID-19. Measured with immunoSEQ multiplex PCR; TCRdb has only the in-frame clones, and not every one. The sample has approximately 190,000 clones, about four fifths seen once. The germline V gene has CDR1 SGDLS and CDR2 YYNGEE. The CDR3 loop spans 16 amino acids. V trimming: 1 base; J trimming: 4 bases; junction bases outside the gene matches: 6. The clonotype comes from a woman aged 25-40 years who had been exposed to COVID-19. The sequencing sample was made of PBMCs or T cells enriched from blood (not recorded which). The gene calls are TRBV9 and TRBJ2-1; 9 positions match TRBD2. The CDR3 sequence: CASSVLAGPEYNEQFF. In nucleotides, the CDR3 is TGTGCCAGCAGCGTACTAGCGGGGCCAGAGTACAATGAGCAGTTCTTC.